The rows below give T cell receptor beta chains drawn from one sample of a study of blood T cell repertoires in COVID-19. TCRdb's copy holds only in-frame clones and misses some; the assay was immunoSEQ multiplex PCR. The sample includes about 300,000 clones, around 90% of them seen just once. Sample: peripheral blood. The receptors were gathered from a man between 18 and 29 years old with active or convalescent COVID-19. Each CDR3 is given with its conserved first and last residue. A D gene is named only where the DNA matches it firmly. Clone size, where shown, is once, few, many, or a class for clones that have expanded.

V gene	J gene	clone size	D gene	CDR3 protein	CDR3 DNA
TRBV7-2	TRBJ2-5	-	TRBD1	CASSLGSRGHGTQYF	TGTGCCAGCAGCTTAGGGTCCAGGGGGCACGGGACCCAGTACTTC
TRBV29-1	TRBJ1-2	-	TRBD1	CSVLGQVDYGYTF	TGCAGCGTTCTCGGACAGGTTGACTATGGCTACACCTTC
TRBV19	TRBJ1-1	-	-	CASSPALGHFSNTEAFF	TGTGCCAGTAGTCCCGCCTTAGGACACTTCTCGAACACTGAAGCTTTCTTT
TRBV11-3	TRBJ2-3	-	TRBD2	CASSNSGGSTDTQYF	TGTGCCAGCAGTAATAGCGGGGGTTCCACAGATACGCAGTATTTT
TRBV10-2	TRBJ2-2	-	-	CASRDLGYTGELFF	TGCGCCAGCAGGGACTTGGGCTACACCGGGGAGCTGTTTTTT
TRBV7-2	TRBJ1-2	-	-	CASSLGRHNYGYTF	TGTGCCAGCAGCTTAGGAAGACACAACTATGGCTACACCTTC
TRBV10-2	TRBJ2-3	-	TRBD2	CASTLTSGGDTSTDTQYF	TGCGCCAGCACCCTGACTAGCGGGGGGGATACTAGCACAGATACGCAGTATTTT
TRBV9	TRBJ2-7	many	-	CASSPYVVSYEQYF	TGTGCCAGCAGCCCTTACGTAGTTTCCTACGAGCAGTACTTC
TRBV5-5	TRBJ1-1	-	TRBD1	CASSGDRGRTEAFF	TGTGCCAGCAGCGGGGACAGGGGGAGAACTGAAGCTTTCTTT
TRBV7-8	TRBJ1-4	-	TRBD1	CASSLEGQGAVKLFF	TGTGCCAGCAGCTTAGAGGGACAGGGGGCAGTTAAACTGTTTTTT
TRBV15	TRBJ2-7	once	-	CATSRDRAGSYEQYF	TGTGCCACCAGCAGAGATCGGGCGGGGTCCTACGAGCAGTACTTC